Listed below are T cell receptor beta chains from one sample, sequenced in a study of vaccination effects on CD4 cells after COVID-19. TCRdb's table, derived via immunoSEQ multiplex PCR, lists solely in-frame clones and lacks some. The table lists roughly 50,000 clones, more than 75% of them singletons, with just over 6% in the top ten. Their specific antigens are unknown. Sequenced material: CD4+ T cells from PBMCs cultured with HCoV-OC43 spike peptides, taken before COVID-19 vaccination. These receptors were collected from a human donor who received a COVID-19 vaccine. Each CDR3 is given with its conserved first and last residue. A D gene is named only where the DNA matches it firmly. A row's size may be missing; if present it is once, few, many or a size class.

clone size: NA
V gene: TRBV7-8
D gene: NA
J gene: TRBJ1-2
CDR3 protein: CASSFARLYGYTF
CDR3 DNA: TGTGCCAGCAGCTTCGCCAGGCTCTATGGCTACACCTTC

clone size: NA
V gene: TRBV18
D gene: NA
J gene: TRBJ1-4
CDR3 protein: CASSPQVATNEKLFF
CDR3 DNA: TGTGCCAGCTCACCTCAGGTTGCAACTAATGAAAAACTGTTTTTT

clone size: NA
V gene: TRBV30
D gene: TRBD2
J gene: TRBJ2-3
CDR3 protein: CAWNAGGSTDTQYF
CDR3 DNA: TGTGCCTGGAACGCGGGGGGAAGCACAGATACGCAGTATTTT

clone size: NA
V gene: TRBV7-9
D gene: NA
J gene: TRBJ1-2
CDR3 protein: CASSSAGTRASYGYTF
CDR3 DNA: TGTGCCAGCAGCTCCGCCGGGACCCGGGCTAGCTATGGCTACACCTTC

clone size: NA
V gene: TRBV5-1
D gene: TRBD1
J gene: TRBJ2-5
CDR3 protein: CASSRGQGALETQYF
CDR3 DNA: TGCGCCAGCAGCCGGGGACAGGGGGCGCTTGAGACCCAGTACTTC

clone size: NA
V gene: TRBV11-3
D gene: TRBD1
J gene: TRBJ2-2
CDR3 protein: CASSVGQGYNTGELFF
CDR3 DNA: TGTGCCAGCAGCGTGGGACAGGGTTATAACACCGGGGAGCTGTTTTTT

clone size: NA
V gene: TRBV14
D gene: NA
J gene: TRBJ2-1
CDR3 protein: CASSQQRFGEQFF
CDR3 DNA: TGTGCCAGCAGCCAACAGAGATTTGGTGAGCAGTTCTTC

clone size: few
V gene: TRBV11-3
D gene: NA
J gene: TRBJ2-2
CDR3 protein: CASSRTDYFTGELFF
CDR3 DNA: TGTGCCAGCAGCCGTACCGACTACTTCACCGGGGAGCTGTTTTTT

clone size: NA
V gene: TRBV7-8
D gene: NA
J gene: TRBJ1-2
CDR3 protein: CASSSRGDGYTF
CDR3 DNA: TGTGCCAGCAGCTCCAGGGGAGACGGCTACACCTTC

clone size: NA
V gene: TRBV5-1
D gene: NA
J gene: TRBJ1-3
CDR3 protein: CASSSWGGTGNTIYF
CDR3 DNA: TGCGCCAGCAGCTCCTGGGGGGGGACTGGAAACACCATATATTTT

clone size: NA
V gene: TRBV6-5
D gene: TRBD1
J gene: TRBJ1-3
CDR3 protein: CAITTGWTIYF
CDR3 DNA: TGTGCCATTACGACAGGGTGGACCATATATTTT

clone size: NA
V gene: TRBV7-9
D gene: NA
J gene: TRBJ1-5
CDR3 protein: CASSLPYQPQHF
CDR3 DNA: TGTGCCAGCAGCTTACCATATCAGCCCCAGCATTTT

clone size: NA
V gene: TRBV29-1
D gene: NA
J gene: TRBJ1-1
CDR3 protein: CSVERELGAFF
CDR3 DNA: TGCAGCGTTGAACGGGAGTTGGGGGCTTTCTTT

clone size: NA
V gene: TRBV6-2/TRBV6-3
D gene: NA
J gene: TRBJ1-1
CDR3 protein: CASSWRGLNTEAFF
CDR3 DNA: TGTGCCAGCAGTTGGCGGGGATTGAACACTGAAGCTTTCTTT

clone size: NA
V gene: TRBV5-5
D gene: TRBD2
J gene: TRBJ2-1
CDR3 protein: CASSFLTSGVYNEQFF
CDR3 DNA: TGTGCCAGCAGCTTCCTGACTAGCGGGGTATACAATGAGCAGTTCTTC

clone size: NA
V gene: TRBV18
D gene: NA
J gene: TRBJ1-1
CDR3 protein: CASSQGWDTEAFF
CDR3 DNA: TGTGCCAGCTCCCAGGGTTGGGACACTGAAGCTTTCTTT

clone size: NA
V gene: TRBV6-5
D gene: NA
J gene: TRBJ2-5
CDR3 protein: CASKWGGLETQYF
CDR3 DNA: TGTGCCAGCAAGTGGGGGGGGCTGGAGACCCAGTACTTC

clone size: NA
V gene: TRBV30
D gene: TRBD2
J gene: TRBJ2-3
CDR3 protein: CAWSVQWGGTDTQYF
CDR3 DNA: TGTGCCTGGAGTGTACAGTGGGGGGGGACAGATACGCAGTATTTT

clone size: NA
V gene: TRBV11-3
D gene: NA
J gene: TRBJ2-3
CDR3 protein: CASSLFSTDTQYF
CDR3 DNA: TGTGCCAGCAGCTTATTTAGCACAGATACGCAGTATTTT

clone size: NA
V gene: TRBV2
D gene: NA
J gene: TRBJ2-1
CDR3 protein: CASNSRDRGNEQFF
CDR3 DNA: TGTGCCAGCAATTCTCGGGACCGCGGGAATGAGCAGTTCTTC

clone size: NA
V gene: TRBV10-3
D gene: TRBD1
J gene: TRBJ1-2
CDR3 protein: CAIRGRQGAGGGYTF
CDR3 DNA: TGTGCCATCAGGGGACGACAGGGGGCGGGTGGAGGCTACACCTTC

clone size: NA
V gene: TRBV9
D gene: TRBD2
J gene: TRBJ2-3
CDR3 protein: CASSVGLAGEGQYF
CDR3 DNA: TGTGCCAGCAGCGTAGGACTAGCGGGGGAGGGGCAGTATTTT

clone size: NA
V gene: TRBV5-1
D gene: NA
J gene: TRBJ1-1
CDR3 protein: CASSLVVGITNTEAFF
CDR3 DNA: TGCGCCAGCAGCTTGGTGGTGGGTATTACGAACACTGAAGCTTTCTTT

clone size: NA
V gene: TRBV3-1/TRBV3-2
D gene: NA
J gene: TRBJ1-1
CDR3 protein: CASSPGPWNTEAFF
CDR3 DNA: TGTGCCAGCAGCCCGGGACCCTGGAACACTGAAGCTTTCTTT

clone size: NA
V gene: TRBV20-1
D gene: NA
J gene: TRBJ2-1
CDR3 protein: CSAPDGNEQFF
CDR3 DNA: TGCAGTGCACCAGACGGCAATGAGCAGTTCTTC

clone size: NA
V gene: TRBV5-1
D gene: NA
J gene: TRBJ1-3
CDR3 protein: CASKPGLGSGNTIYF
CDR3 DNA: TGCGCCAGCAAGCCGGGACTAGGATCTGGAAACACCATATATTTT

clone size: once
V gene: TRBV6-1
D gene: NA
J gene: TRBJ2-3
CDR3 protein: CASSEALQGTYTQYF
CDR3 DNA: TGTGCCAGCAGTGAAGCGCTTCAAGGAACCTACACGCAGTATTTT

clone size: NA
V gene: TRBV24-1
D gene: NA
J gene: TRBJ2-2
CDR3 protein: CATSDSTAPNTGELFF
CDR3 DNA: TGTGCCACCAGTGACAGTACCGCACCGAACACCGGGGAGCTGTTTTTT

clone size: NA
V gene: TRBV14
D gene: TRBD1
J gene: TRBJ1-1
CDR3 protein: CASSQDGTGRRTEAFF
CDR3 DNA: TGTGCCAGCAGCCAAGATGGGACAGGGAGGAGGACTGAAGCTTTCTTT

clone size: NA
V gene: TRBV6-5
D gene: NA
J gene: TRBJ1-3
CDR3 protein: CASSSPGTGNTIYF
CDR3 DNA: TGTGCCAGCAGTTCCCCGGGGACTGGAAACACCATATATTTT

clone size: NA
V gene: TRBV6-5
D gene: NA
J gene: TRBJ1-6
CDR3 protein: CASSYGGLNSPLHF
CDR3 DNA: TGTGCCAGCAGTTACGGGGGGCTGAATTCACCCCTCCACTTT

clone size: NA
V gene: TRBV3-1/TRBV3-2
D gene: NA
J gene: TRBJ2-5
CDR3 protein: CASSQRGYGAQETQYF
CDR3 DNA: TGTGCCAGCAGCCAAAGGGGATACGGGGCACAAGAGACCCAGTACTTC